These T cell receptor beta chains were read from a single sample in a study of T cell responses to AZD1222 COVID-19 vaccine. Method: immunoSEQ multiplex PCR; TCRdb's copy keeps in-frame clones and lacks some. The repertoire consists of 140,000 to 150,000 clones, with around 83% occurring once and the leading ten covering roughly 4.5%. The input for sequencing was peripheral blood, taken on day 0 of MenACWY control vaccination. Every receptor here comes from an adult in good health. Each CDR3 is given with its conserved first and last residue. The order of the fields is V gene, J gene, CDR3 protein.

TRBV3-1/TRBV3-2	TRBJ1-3	CASSPPGRSTGNTIYF
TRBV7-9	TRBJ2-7	CASSPDSGSYEQYF
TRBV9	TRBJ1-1	CASSPDRDTEAFF
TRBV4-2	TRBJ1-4	CASSFGGGEKLFF
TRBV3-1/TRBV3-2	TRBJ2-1	CASSLRSGGAGNEQFF
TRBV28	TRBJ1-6	CASSSSGTESYYNSPLHF
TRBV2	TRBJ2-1	CASSRQFNEQFF
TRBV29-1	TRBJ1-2	CSVLYDGSYGYTF
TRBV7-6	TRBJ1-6	CASGGPGRPSSYNSPLHF
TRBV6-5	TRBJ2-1	CASSYRQGMNEQFF
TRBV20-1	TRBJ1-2	CRSSTGGDSTF
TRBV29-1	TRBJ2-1	CSGEAAVNNEQFF
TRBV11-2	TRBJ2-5	CASSFYTRSQETQYF
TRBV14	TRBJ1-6	CASSQDRGASPLHF
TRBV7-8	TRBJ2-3	CASSLGSGPSTDTQYF
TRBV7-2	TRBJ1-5	CASSLEGQGLRPQHF
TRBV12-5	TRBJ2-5	CASGPIDSQETQYF
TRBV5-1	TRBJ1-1	CASSSQAANTEAFF
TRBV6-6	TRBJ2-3	CASSYDGGGTDTQYF
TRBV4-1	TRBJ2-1	CASSPDGQGAYNEQFF
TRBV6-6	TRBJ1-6	CASSHLRYREGNSPLHF
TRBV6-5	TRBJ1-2	CASSLVSGYTF
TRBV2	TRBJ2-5	CASSEASGGWSQYF
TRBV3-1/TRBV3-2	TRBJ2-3	CASSRASLAGGADTQYF
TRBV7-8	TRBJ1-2	CASSLPNNYGYTF
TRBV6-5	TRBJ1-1	CASSTLRTGEAFF
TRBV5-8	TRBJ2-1	CASSFWISSYNEQFF
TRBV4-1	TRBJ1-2	CASRHRAVRPNYGYTF
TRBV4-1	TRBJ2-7	CASSQVASYEQYF
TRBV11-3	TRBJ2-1	CASSFSGEQFF